The clone carrying this TCR beta chain occurred a few times. The CDR3 length is 14 residues. The ends lost 1 base at V and 4 bases at J; junction bases unmatched: 4. Germline loops: CDR1 DFQATT, CDR2 SNEGSKA (reference sequence). The record originates from a study of T cells in Graves' hyperthyroidism and ophthalmopathy. The source material, RNA transcripts, was used to amplify TCR beta CDR3 regions. The HTBI set primed first-round TCR CDR3 RT-PCR. Via MiXCR, TCRdb re-called the multiplex PCR reads, giving one row per CDR3 protein. The sample includes about 720,000 distinct CDR3 sequences, around 20% of them seen just once.

The V and J genes are TRBV20-1 and TRBJ2-7; 10 positions match TRBD2. This clonotype was sampled from a woman in her forties or fifties with Graves' hyperthyroidism that later progressed to Graves' ophthalmopathy. The sequencing sample was made of blood. The DNA of the CDR3 is TGCAGTGCTAGAGTCACTAGCGGGATGTACGAGCAGTACTTC. It yields the protein CSARVTSGMYEQYF.